A single sample gave rise to the 11 T cell receptor beta chains below, sequenced in a study of regulatory T cells in long-lasting Graves disease (dated by TCRdb to 2020 to 2023). The time point label, read with the paper, signifies: newly diagnosed GD, antithyroid drugs for less than 3 months. For both TCR sequencing and RNA sequencing, RNA was extracted from PBMCs in TRIzol. The protocol used for the library was multiplex PCR. The instrument given in TCRdb is Illumina HiSeq 4000. CDR3 regions were amplified by Arm-PCR with iRepertoire HTBI primers to construct TCR beta libraries. TCRdb redid the processing of the public reads, applying fastp at Q25 and MiXCR, and retained in-frame beta chains. Every entry covers one CDR3 protein and lists the most common genes and DNA from its rows. The sample profile shows about 420,000 distinct CDR3 sequences; 16% of them were found once. About 25% of the sample belongs to the ten largest clones.

The same data also went into a second study, on T cells in Graves' hyperthyroidism and ophthalmopathy.

The input for sequencing was peripheral blood mononuclear cells (PBMCs), taken at new diagnosis, from a patient treated with antithyroid drugs. The receptors shown here come from a woman aged 18-29 years with Graves disease. Donor details come from another sample of the same person, matched by shared clones.

This clonotype has ten or more counts. V gene TRBV5-1 combines with J gene TRBJ2-7, with D perhaps matching TRBD2 (6 bases). CDR3 length: 16 residues. Germline CDR1 is SGHRS and CDR2 is YFSETQ. V lost 4 bases and J 3 bases, leaving 20 bases between the germline ends. The CDR3 nucleotides read TGCGCCAGCAGCCCGGCAAGGAGTAGCGGAAACTACGAGCAGTACTTC. Translating it yields CASSPARSSGNYEQYF.

This clonotype was seen at least ten times. In DNA form, the CDR3 reads TGTGCCAGCAGGACTGCGGGAGTCTACGAGCAGTACTTC. As protein: CASRTAGVYEQYF. This sequence joins TRBV2 and TRBJ2-7; 7 nucleotides align to TRBD2. Germline V gene lookup returns CDR1 SNHLY and CDR2 FYNNEI. This CDR3 region has 13 residues. V gave up 6 bases and J gave up 3 bases; unmatched junction bases: 5.

V and J are TRBV12-3 or TRBV12-4 and TRBJ2-7; the match to TRBD2 covers 15 bases. The CDR3 loop spans 14 amino acids. V trimming: 7 bases; J trimming: 7 bases; junction bases outside the gene matches: 5. CDR3 sequence reads: CASTRTSGREEQYF. The DNA for the CDR3 is TGTGCCAGCACCCGGACTAGCGGGAGGGAGGAGCAGTACTTC.

This clonotype was seen more than once but under ten times. V and J are TRBV10-2 and TRBJ1-1, with 7 nucleotides matching TRBD1. CDR1 and CDR2 (germline): WSHSY, SAAADI. Losses at the gene ends were 3 bases for V and 4 bases for J; bases not matched to a gene: 2. This CDR3 has 13 residues. As DNA, the CDR3 is TGCGCCAGCAGTGACCACAGGGGCACTGAAGCTTTCTTT. As protein: CASSDHRGTEAFF.

This clonotype showed up many times. V is TRBV28 and J is TRBJ2-7; either TRBD1 or TRBD2 may fit D (5 bases each). Deletions cut 6 bases from V and 0 bases from J, with 12 bases between. CDR3 length: 14 amino acids. Per the germline V gene, CDR1 is MDHEN and CDR2 is SYDVKM. In DNA, the CDR3 is TGTGCCAGCAGCGCTCCCGGGACCTCCTACGAGCAGTACTTC. This encodes CASSAPGTSYEQYF.

This chain joins TRBV3-1 and TRBJ2-1; D not certain. V shed 5 bases and J shed 7 bases, with 9 bases lying between them. The CDR3 runs to 12 residues. The germline gives CDR1 LGHDT, CDR2 YNNKEL (reference sequence). CDR3 loop: CASSARYNEQFF. The CDR3 DNA reads TGTGCCAGCAGCGCTCGGTATAATGAGCAGTTCTTC.

This clonotype was seen only a few times. This chain joins TRBV19 and TRBJ2-1; unclear D gene. The CDR3 is 14 amino acids. Trimming removed 9 bases at V and 1 base at J, with 13 bases between. Germline assignment: CDR1 LNHDA and CDR2 SQIVND (reference sequence). This CDR3 reads CASRPWSSYNEQFF. As DNA, the CDR3 is TGTGCCAGCCGACCCTGGTCATCCTACAATGAGCAGTTCTTC.

A few counts support this clonotype. This chain links TRBV20-1 with TRBJ2-5; no clear D gene. V was pared by 6 bases and J by 5 bases, with 13 bases between. The CDR3 runs to 12 residues. Germline V gene sequence: CDR1 DFQATT, CDR2 SNEGSKA (reference sequence). The CDR3 is CSANLEVETQYF. CDR3 bases: TGCAGTGCCAATCTAGAGGTGGAGACCCAGTACTTC.

This clonotype came up many times. The chain couples TRBV28 to TRBJ1-2, with D tentatively TRBD1 (5 bases). This CDR3 contains 17 residues. V lost 4 bases, J lost 4 bases, and 22 bases lay in between. Germline V gene data show CDR1 as MDHEN and CDR2 as SYDVKM. The CDR3 spells CASSYTRHGAEVYGYTF. The CDR3 nucleotides are TGTGCCAGCAGTTACACTAGACATGGGGCGGAAGTCTATGGCTACACCTTC.

This clonotype was counted ten times or more. The chain employs TRBV6-1 and TRBJ2-1; TRBD2 matches at 7 bases. V was pared by 5 bases and J by 4 bases, with 8 bases of the junction left unmatched. This CDR3 region has 15 residues. Germline V gives CDR1 MNHNS, CDR2 SASEGT. This chain's CDR3 is CASSPLAENYNEQFF. CDR3 nucleotide sequence: TGTGCCAGCAGTCCCCTAGCGGAAAATTACAATGAGCAGTTCTTC.

This clonotype was detected ten times or more. The V and J genes are TRBV4-1 and TRBJ2-7; 7 bases agree with TRBD1. The germline V gene encodes CDR1 MGHRA and CDR2 YSYEKL. With 4 bases clipped from V and 0 bases from J, the junction kept 12 bases outside the gene matches. The length of the CDR3 is 17 residues. The CDR3 protein is CASSPSITGDSSYEQYF. The CDR3 DNA reads as TGCGCCAGCAGCCCAAGTATCACAGGGGACAGCTCCTACGAGCAGTACTTC.